There are a few counts of the clone carrying this T cell receptor (beta chain). Its antigen is as yet unknown. One junction end does not reproduce the germline sequence, and a read error may be involved. The PCR ran on 60 Vbeta and 13 Jbeta primers. TCRdb keeps only in-frame clones here, not all; method: immunoSEQ multiplex PCR. The sample yields more than 95,000 clones, roughly three quarters seen once. This entry belongs to a study of cytomegalovirus exposure and HLA in healthy donors. General observations from the study: Rare sequences made up most TCRs, while some public TCRs were found in many donors. Because they were indistinguishable, some V segments, including TRBV6-2 and TRBV6-3, were excluded. The study flagged approximately 180 TCR beta chains as cytomegalovirus-associated. An assumption of roughly uniform sequencing depth across donors underlay the presence/absence analyses.

Looked up from germline, CDR1 is MDHEN and CDR2 is SYDVKM. This CDR3 comprises 15 residues. The sample consisted of PBMCs. The clonotype comes from a male donor in good health and CMV-seronegative. The chain joins TRBV28 to TRBJ1-4, with TRBD1 identical over 9 bases. Here the CDR3 reads CGVGDRANSNEKLFF. CDR3 sequence (DNA): TGCGGAGTTGGGGACAGGGCAAACTCTAATGAAAAACTGTTTTTT.